This T cell receptor beta chain came from a study of shared T cell receptors in the human thymus. V lost 5 bases and J lost 5; bases outside the gene matches: 7. Germline lookup yields CDR1 LNHDA and CDR2 SQIVND (reference sequence). The CDR3 is 14 amino acids. The repertoire was sequenced with immunoSEQ multiplex PCR; TCRdb's copy has only in-frame clones and lacks some. Among about 660,000 clones listed, about 90% were seen once. Another study also made use of these data, one on human thymus T cells.

The TCR originated in a boy under two years old with a congenital heart defect. The sequenced sample consisted of thymocytes. This rearrangement joins TRBV19 to TRBJ2-5; TRBD2 matches at 8 bases. The CDR3, as DNA: TGTGCCAGTAGTTCCCGGGAGGGAGAGGAGACCCAGTACTTC. This translates into CASSSREGEETQYF.